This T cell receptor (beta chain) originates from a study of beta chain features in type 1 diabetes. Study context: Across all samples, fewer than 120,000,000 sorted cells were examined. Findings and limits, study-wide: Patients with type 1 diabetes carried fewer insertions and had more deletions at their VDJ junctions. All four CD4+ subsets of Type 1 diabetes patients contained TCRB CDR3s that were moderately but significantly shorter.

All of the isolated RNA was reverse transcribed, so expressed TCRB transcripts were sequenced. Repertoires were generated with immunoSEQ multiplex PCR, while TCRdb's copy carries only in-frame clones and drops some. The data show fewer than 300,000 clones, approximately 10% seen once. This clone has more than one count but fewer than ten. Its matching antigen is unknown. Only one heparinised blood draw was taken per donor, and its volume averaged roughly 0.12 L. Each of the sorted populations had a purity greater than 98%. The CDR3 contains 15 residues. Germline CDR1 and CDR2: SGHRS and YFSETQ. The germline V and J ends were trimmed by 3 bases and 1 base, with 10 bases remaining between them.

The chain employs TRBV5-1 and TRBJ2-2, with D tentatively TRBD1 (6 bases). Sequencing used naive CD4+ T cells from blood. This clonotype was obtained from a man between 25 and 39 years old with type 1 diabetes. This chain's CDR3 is CASSSMGQNTGELFF. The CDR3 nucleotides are TGCGCCAGCAGCTCGATGGGACAGAACACCGGGGAGCTGTTTTTT.